This T cell receptor beta chain appears in the sequencing data of a study of T cell changes during pregnancy in multiple sclerosis. V was trimmed by 7 bases and J by 3 bases, leaving 7 bases between them. The CDR3 length is 11 residues. The germline V gene has CDR1 MNHNY and CDR2 SVGAGI (reference sequence). Assay used: immunoSEQ multiplex PCR; TCRdb lists only in-frame clones, some missing. The sample includes approximately 71,000 clones, just over 90% of them seen just once. Sequencing used peripheral blood, obtained in the third trimester of pregnancy. This chain uses TRBV6-6 with TRBJ2-7; weak D call: TRBD2 (6 bases). The receptor comes from a female donor with multiple sclerosis, enrolled in a pregnancy study. The DNA for the CDR3 is TGTGCCAGCACGGGGGTCTACGAGCAGTACTTC. Translation gives CASTGVYEQYF.